Listed below are T cell receptor beta chains from one sample, sequenced in a study of graft-versus-host responses after intestinal transplantation. No antigen has been identified for these receptors. Sequencing used immunoSEQ multiplex PCR; TCRdb keeps in-frame clones, though not all of them. The sample holds over 40,000 clones, approximately 96% seen once. This sample comprised unstimulated CD8+ T cells sorted from spleen or lymph node cells, obtained before transplant. These receptor sequences come from a human donor who was the organ donor for an intestinal transplant. The CDR3 runs from the conserved cysteine through the conserved F or W. The D gene is left open where the match is weak. Expanded clones are given a class, and other clones once, few, many or no size at all.

>TRBV15|NA|TRBJ2-7|NA
TGTGCCACCAGCAGAGATGGGGGCCTCACCTACGAGCAGTACTTC
CATSRDGGLTYEQYF
>TRBV5-4|NA|TRBJ1-2|NA
TGTGCCAGCAGCCCGATTATGGGCCCTAACTATGGCTACACCTTC
CASSPIMGPNYGYTF
>TRBV2|NA|TRBJ2-7|NA
TGTGCCAGCAGTGGCCGCGGGGGCGCTTCCTACGAGCAGTACTTC
CASSGRGGASYEQYF
>TRBV19|TRBD1|TRBJ2-2|NA
TGTGCCACGGACAGGGGGGGCACCGGGGAGCTGTTTTTT
CATDRGGTGELFF
>TRBV9|TRBD2|TRBJ2-1|NA
TGTGCCAGCAGCGTGACTAGCGGGGGGGCCCTAGACAATGAGCAGTTCTTC
CASSVTSGGALDNEQFF
>TRBV4-1|TRBD1|TRBJ2-7|NA
TGCGCCAGCAGCCAACCGGGACAGGGGGCGAGGGCCCACGAGCAGTACTTC
CASSQPGQGARAHEQYF
>TRBV21-1|NA|TRBJ1-3|few
TGTGCCAGCAGCAAAGACCCGTCTCAAGGAAACACCATATATTTT
CASSKDPSQGNTIYF
>TRBV4-1|TRBD2|TRBJ2-4|NA
TGCGCCAGCAGCCAGCCAAGACTAGCGGGGGGCCAATGGGACAAAAACATTCAGTACTTC
CASSQPRLAGGQWDKNIQYF
>TRBV5-6|NA|TRBJ2-7|NA
TGTGCCAGCCGGGGGACGTCCTACGAGCAGTACTTC
CASRGTSYEQYF
>TRBV30|NA|TRBJ1-5|NA
TGTGCCTGGCGGCCGGGGTTCTCGGATCAGCCCCAGCATTTT
CAWRPGFSDQPQHF
>TRBV27|TRBD1|TRBJ2-3|NA
TGTGCCAGCAGTTTATGGGCACCCGGGACAGGGGGCTACGATACGCAGTATTTT
CASSLWAPGTGGYDTQYF
>TRBV30|NA|TRBJ2-7|once
TGTGCCTGGAGTGCCTGGGGCTACGGTCGCGAGCAGTACTTC
CAWSAWGYGREQYF
>TRBV19|NA|TRBJ2-7|NA
TGTGCCAGTAGTATCCAGCGGCCCTACGAGCAGTACTTC
CASSIQRPYEQYF
>TRBV19|TRBD2|TRBJ2-7|NA
TGTGCCACCAGCCCAAGCGGGGGGGACTACGAGCAGTACTTC
CATSPSGGDYEQYF
>TRBV7-3|NA|TRBJ2-1|NA
TGTGCCAGCAGCTTATTTGGGGGAGGCCATGAGCAGTTCTTC
CASSLFGGGHEQFF